The clone carrying this T cell receptor (beta chain) was found many times. The antigen remains undetermined. The germline V gene has CDR1 SNHLY and CDR2 FYNNEI. Trimming removed 3 bases from V and 6 bases from J, with 8 bases in between. The CDR3 loop spans 12 amino acids. Regarding time point: newly diagnosed GD, antithyroid drugs for less than 3 months. From RNA extracted from PBMCs, the TCR library was made. This sample is part of a study of regulatory T cells in long-lasting Graves disease. General observations from the study: Thyroid tissue went unexamined; only peripheral blood was analyzed.

CDR3-region Arm-PCR and iRepertoire HTBI primers produced the TCR beta libraries. Each CDR3 protein gets one entry after TCRdb re-called the multiplex PCR reads with MiXCR. The table has roughly 410,000 distinct CDR3 sequences, 15% seen once. The same data also contributed to another study, on T cells in Graves' hyperthyroidism and ophthalmopathy.

Sample: peripheral blood mononuclear cells (PBMCs), taken at new diagnosis, from a patient treated with antithyroid drugs. The J gene is TRBJ1-1, the V gene TRBV2, with D uncertain. The TCR originated in a woman between 35 and 50 years old with Graves disease. The CDR3 nucleotides are TGTGCCAGCAGTGAGATAAGAGCTGAAGCTTTCTTT. Translating it yields CASSEIRAEAFF.